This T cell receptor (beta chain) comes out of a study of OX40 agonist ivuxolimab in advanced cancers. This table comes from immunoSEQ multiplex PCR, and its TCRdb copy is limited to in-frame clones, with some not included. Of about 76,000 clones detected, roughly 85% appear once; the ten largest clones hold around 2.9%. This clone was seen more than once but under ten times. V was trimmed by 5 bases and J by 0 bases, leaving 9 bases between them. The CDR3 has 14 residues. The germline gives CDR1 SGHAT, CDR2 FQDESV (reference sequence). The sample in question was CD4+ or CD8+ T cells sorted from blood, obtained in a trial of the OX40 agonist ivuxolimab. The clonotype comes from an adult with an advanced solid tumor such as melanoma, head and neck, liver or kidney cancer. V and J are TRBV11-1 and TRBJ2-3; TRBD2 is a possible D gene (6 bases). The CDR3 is CASSAEGSTDTQYF. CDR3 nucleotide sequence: TGTGCCAGCAGCGCGGAGGGGAGCACAGATACGCAGTATTTT. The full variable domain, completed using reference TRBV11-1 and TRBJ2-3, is EAEVAQSPRYKITEKSQAVAFWCDPISGHATLYWYRQILGQGPELLVQFQDESVVDDSQLPKDRFSAERLKGVDSTLKIQPAELGDSAMYLCASSAEGSTDTQYFGPGTRLTVL.